Listed here are 8 T cell receptor beta chains from one sample, sequenced in a study of CD8 T cells in Susac syndrome. RNA, at about 0.45 to 1 ug, was reverse transcribed with random hexamers. TCRdb analysed the immunoSEQ multiplex PCR reads with MiXCR anew, one entry per CDR3 protein. This repertoire shows more than 65,000 distinct CDR3 sequences, roughly 94% found once; its top ten account for roughly 0.24%. Sequenced material: CD8+ T cells from PBMCs. The receptors stem from a human donor in good health.

The V and J genes are TRBV19 and TRBJ2-7; perhaps TRBD2 as D (6 bases). Germline CDR1 and CDR2: LNHDA and SQIVND (reference sequence). The ends were cut back, 3 bases at V and 3 bases at J, with 6 bases in the middle. CDR3 size: 12 residues. CDR3 sequence: CASSMGGYEQYF. The CDR3 DNA sequence: TGTGCCAGTAGTATGGGGGGCTACGAGCAGTACTTC.

This clonotype was recorded only once. This sequence joins TRBV29-1 and TRBJ2-1; maybe TRBD2 (5 bases). The CDR3 spans 15 residues. V lost 1 base to trimming and J lost 2 bases, with 12 bases between them. Germline V CDR1 and CDR2: SQVTM, ANQGSEA. As DNA, the CDR3 is TGCAGCGTTGAAGGGGCCGGGGATGCCTACAATGAGCAGTTCTTC. Encoded protein: CSVEGAGDAYNEQFF.

The chain has TRBV13 and TRBJ2-3; D gene uncertain. CDR1 is PRHDT, CDR2 FYEKMQ, per germline (reference sequence). The CDR3 sequence is 13 residues long. V was trimmed by 4 bases and J by 4 bases, leaving 9 bases between them. CDR3 bases: TGTGCCAGCAGCTCCTATGGCCCAGATACGCAGTATTTT. Protein sequence: CASSSYGPDTQYF.

This chain joins TRBV7-3 and TRBJ2-2; D is perhaps TRBD1 (5 bases). V was shortened by 6 bases and J by 0 bases, with 11 bases between the two germline ends. The germline CDR1 and CDR2 sequences are SGHTA and FQGTGA. The CDR3 length is 15 residues. DNA of the CDR3: TGTGCCAGCAGATCCCAACAGGCGAACACCGGGGAGCTGTTTTTT. Protein sequence: CASRSQQANTGELFF.

V and J are TRBV28 and TRBJ2-2; D not certain. This CDR3 region has 16 residues. In germline, CDR1 is MDHEN, CDR2 SYDVKM. V gave up 4 bases and J gave up 5 bases, with 17 bases separating them. The CDR3 is CASSSTEKGRTGELFF. For the CDR3, the DNA is TGTGCCAGCAGTTCGACCGAGAAGGGTCGGACCGGGGAGCTGTTTTTT.

This sequence joins TRBV6-2 or TRBV6-3 and TRBJ1-1, with a tentative D call TRBD1 (6 bases). The CDR3 is 13 residues long. In germline, CDR1 is MNHEY, CDR2 SVGEGT. V lost 7 bases, J lost 5 bases, and 14 bases lay in between. The CDR3 spells CASIIPGQTEAFF. The CDR3 DNA reads as TGTGCCAGCATTATACCGGGACAAACTGAAGCTTTCTTT.

This chain uses TRBV23-1 with TRBJ2-3; the D gene is possibly TRBD1 (5 bases). TRBV23-1 is placed among ORFs of uncertain function. The CDR3 covers 16 residues. The V end was cut by 2 bases, the J end by 2 bases, with 14 bases between. The CDR3 DNA reads TGCGCCAGCAGTCAAAAACTGGACACCCACACAGATACGCAGTATTTT. Its protein is CASSQKLDTHTDTQYF.

The V call is TRBV27, the J call TRBJ2-7, with D possibly being TRBD2 (6 bases). From germline, CDR1 is MNHEY and CDR2 SMNVEV (reference sequence). The CDR3 has 15 amino acids. V was shortened by 4 bases and J by 2 bases, with 15 bases between the two germline ends. CDR3 DNA sequence: TGTGCCAGCAGTTACGGGTGGGGGGTTCCCTACGAGCAGTACGTC. It is translated as CASSYGWGVPYEQYV.